The present T cell receptor (beta chain) was sequenced within a study of monozygotic twins with inflammatory bowel disease. After re-calling the 5' RACE reads, TCRdb lists one entry per CDR3 protein, DNA absent. This table lists fewer than 550,000 distinct CDR3 sequences. CDR3 length equals 11 residues. Germline V gene sequence: CDR1 SEHNR, CDR2 FQNEAQ (reference sequence). The clonotype was recovered from a human donor with ulcerative colitis or Crohn's disease, or a healthy co-twin of an affected twin (not recorded which). The source material was blood. The genes are TRBV7-9 and TRBJ2-7. CDR3 protein: CASSGDREQYF.